The 28 T cell receptor beta chains given below trace back to one sample, sequenced in a study of Graves' ophthalmopathy and Graves' hyperthyroidism (dated by TCRdb to the late 2010s). For sequencing, an Illumina HiSeq 2000 was employed. For repertoire sequencing, TCR beta CDR3 regions were amplified from RNA transcripts. The first round was an RT-PCR using HTBI primers with the Qiagen OneStep RT-PCR kit, and this first round was followed by a second-round multiplex PCR, then size selection and purification. In-frame beta chains were kept once TCRdb had trimmed the public reads at Q25 with fastp and called clones with MiXCR. Each record represents a unique CDR3 protein, reported with the most common genes and DNA among its rows. The sample yields under 350,000 distinct CDR3 sequences; under 20% were counted once. In total, the top ten clones hold 9% to 15% of the sample. Specimen: peripheral blood. These receptors were obtained from an adult man with Graves' ophthalmopathy.

This clonotype was picked up many times. The rearrangement uses TRBV11-1 and TRBJ2-2, with 11 nucleotides matching TRBD2. The CDR3 loop spans 19 amino acids. J lost 3 bases, V lost 5 bases, and 14 bases had no gene match. The V gene's germline CDR1 is SGHAT and CDR2 FQDESV (reference sequence). The CDR3 DNA follows: TGTGCCAGCAGCATTCCGGGACTAGCGGAGTGGGGGGACACCGGGGAGCTGTTTTTT. This codes for CASSIPGLAEWGDTGELFF.

This chain links TRBV25-1 with TRBJ2-7; maybe TRBD2 (6 bases). Trimming removed 4 bases at V and 7 bases at J, with 8 bases between. The germline V gene encodes CDR1 MGHDK and CDR2 SYGVNS. The CDR3 runs to 11 residues. The CDR3, as DNA: TGTGCCAGCAGTGCACGGGGGGAGCAGTACTTC. This gives the protein CASSARGEQYF.

This clonotype was observed many times. This rearrangement joins TRBV19 to TRBJ2-5; 7 bases match TRBD2. Trimming removed 5 bases from V and 4 bases from J; junction bases left unmatched: 10. Per germline, CDR1 LNHDA and CDR2 SQIVND (reference sequence). This CDR3 is built from 15 residues. CDR3 coding DNA: TGTGCCAGTAGTGGGGAGGGTCTAGTCACAGAGACCCAGTACTTC. Its protein product is CASSGEGLVTETQYF.

This clonotype was seen many times. The V call is TRBV30, the J call TRBJ2-2; D uncertain. The ends were cut back, 2 bases at V and 0 bases at J, with 7 bases in the middle. Germline CDR1 reads GTSNPN; CDR2 reads SVGIG (reference sequence). The CDR3 is 14 amino acids. CDR3 amino acids: CAWSLISNTGELFF. CDR3 coding DNA: TGTGCCTGGAGTCTAATATCGAACACCGGGGAGCTGTTTTTT.

This clonotype was counted at least ten times. Here the CDR3 reads CSARGLTSPLHF. As DNA, the CDR3 is TGCAGTGCTAGGGGTTTAACTTCACCCCTCCACTTT. The chain employs TRBV20-1 and TRBJ1-6; D is uncertain. The germline V gene has CDR1 DFQATT and CDR2 SNEGSKA (reference sequence). The CDR3 runs 12 residues. V lost 3 bases, J lost 9 bases, and 9 bases lay in between.

This clonotype showed up many times. The chain links TRBV25-1 to TRBJ2-7, with TRBD1 as a possible D gene (6 bases). The CDR3 spans 15 residues. V lost 3 bases, J lost 4 bases, and 16 bases lay in between. CDR1 MGHDK and CDR2 SYGVNS come from the germline V gene. The CDR3 region is CASSDLTGSRYEQYF. Here the CDR3 DNA reads TGTGCCAGCAGTGACCTAACAGGGTCTAGGTACGAGCAGTACTTC.

This clonotype has a count of ten or more. The J gene is TRBJ1-1, the V gene TRBV30; D gene unclear. Germline lookup yields CDR1 GTSNPN and CDR2 SVGIG (reference sequence). Deletions cut 5 bases from V and 3 bases from J, with 13 bases between. The CDR3 runs 13 residues. CDR3 region: CAWGDVRDTEAFF. As DNA, the CDR3 is TGTGCCTGGGGGGATGTGCGGGACACTGAAGCTTTCTTT. The full variable domain, its missing parts supplied by reference TRBV30 and TRBJ1-1, is SQTIHQWPATLVQPVGSPLSLECTVEGTSNPNLYWYRQAAGRGLQLLFYSVGIGQISSEVPQNLSASRPQDRQFILSSKKLLLSDSGFYLCAWGDVRDTEAFFGQGTRLTVV.

In this sample, this clonotype turned up many times. The rearrangement joins TRBV2 to TRBJ2-7; D not certain. The germline V and J ends were trimmed by 6 bases and 12 bases, with 30 bases remaining between them. This CDR3 has 16 amino acids. CDR1 and CDR2 from the germline V gene are SNHLY and FYNNEI. The CDR3: CASSTLKDRPLPQRYF. CDR3 nucleotide sequence: TGTGCCAGCAGCACACTTAAAGACCGTCCCCTGCCCCAACGGTACTTC.

This clonotype appeared many times. CDR3 coding DNA: TGTGCCATCAGTGGTGGCGAGACCCAGTACTTC. Translated: CAISGGETQYF. The V and J genes are TRBV10-3 and TRBJ2-5; D unclear. The CDR3 loop spans 11 amino acids. Trimming cost V 4 bases and J 5 bases, with 5 bases left between them. Germline V gives CDR1 ENHRY, CDR2 SYGVKD.

This chain connects TRBV12-3 or TRBV12-4 to TRBJ2-7; TRBD2 aligns across 9 bases. Matching the DNA end better, TRBJ2-1 makes the J call doubtful. The CDR3 is 13 residues long. CDR3 sequence reads: CASRRGLAYEQFF. CDR3 nucleotides: TGTGCCAGCCGCCGGGGACTAGCTTACGAGCAGTTCTTC.

This clonotype was seen ten or more times. V usage is TRBV30 and J usage is TRBJ1-2, with a tentative D call TRBD1 (5 bases). This CDR3 has 14 residues. Between the trimmed V and J ends, which lost 4 bases and 5 bases, there was a span of 17 bases. Per the germline V gene, CDR1 is GTSNPN and CDR2 is SVGIG (reference sequence). The CDR3 DNA sequence: TGTGCCTGGAAGGCTTGGGGGGGAGAGTATGGCTACACCTTC. It yields the protein CAWKAWGGEYGYTF. Full variable domain (missing parts from reference TRBV30 and TRBJ1-2): SQTIHQWPATLVQPVGSPLSLECTVEGTSNPNLYWYRQAAGRGLQLLFYSVGIGQISSEVPQNLSASRPQDRQFILSSKKLLLSDSGFYLCAWKAWGGEYGYTFGSGTRLTVV.

The chain couples TRBV7-8 to TRBJ2-7, with TRBD2 matching over 9 bases. Looked up from germline, CDR1 is SGHVS and CDR2 is FQNEAQ. The length of the CDR3 is 12 residues. With 7 bases clipped from V and 3 bases from J, the junction kept 1 base outside the gene matches. The CDR3 here is CASTSGNYEQYF. The CDR3 coding sequence is TGTGCCAGCACTAGCGGGAACTACGAGCAGTACTTC.

Many counts were recorded for this clonotype. The chain uses TRBV11-2 and TRBJ1-1; D gene ambiguous. V was clipped by 2 bases and J by 3 bases, with 10 bases between them. The length of the CDR3 is 14 residues. The germline CDR1 and CDR2 sequences are SGHAT and FQNNGV. CDR3 in amino acids: CASSLNNKYTEAFF. The CDR3, as DNA: TGTGCCAGCAGCTTAAACAACAAGTACACTGAAGCTTTCTTT.

This clonotype was picked up many times. The chain has TRBV5-1 and TRBJ2-4, with D unresolved. Trimming took off 0 bases at V and 2 bases at J, with 12 bases between the two ends. The length of the CDR3 is 16 residues. Germline assignment: CDR1 SGHRS and CDR2 YFSETQ. CDR3: CASSLVGIGTKNIQYF. In nucleotides, the CDR3 is TGCGCCAGCAGCTTGGTAGGGATCGGAACCAAAAACATTCAGTACTTC.

This clonotype turned up a few times. Given a much more abundant clone one base away, this may be a read error. The rearrangement links TRBV20-1 to TRBJ2-5; 7 positions agree with TRBD1. This CDR3 contains 14 residues. Germline V CDR1 and CDR2: DFQATT, SNEGSKA (reference sequence). After removal of 3 bases from V and 5 bases from J, the junction contained 9 bases not matched to a gene. The CDR3 DNA is TGCAGTGCTAGGCCCGGGACAGAAAGTGAGACCCAGTACTTC. Encoded protein: CSARPGTESETQYF.

This clonotype was observed at least ten times. The genes are TRBV12-3 or TRBV12-4 and TRBJ2-5, with TRBD1 matching over 7 bases. The CDR3 runs 17 residues. The V segment lost 3 bases and the J segment 5 bases; nucleotides outside the gene matches: 15. The CDR3 DNA reads as TGTGCCAGCAGTTTGAGGGGGCTTGGAACAGGGTCGGAGACCCAGTACTTC. It yields the protein CASSLRGLGTGSETQYF.

This clonotype was recorded many times. V is TRBV29-1 and J is TRBJ2-5, with TRBD2 matching over 9 bases. The CDR3 sequence is 13 residues long. In germline, CDR1 is SQVTM, CDR2 ANQGSEA. J gave up 4 bases and V 6 bases, and 6 bases lay outside the gene matches. The DNA of the CDR3 is TGCAGCGTACCAGCGGGAGGTGGAGAGACCCAGTACTTC. It codes for CSVPAGGGETQYF.

This clonotype occurred many times. The V gene is TRBV6-5, the J gene TRBJ1-3; D is unclear. Germline values: CDR1 MNHEY, CDR2 SVGAGI. V lost 2 bases, J lost 0 bases, and 5 bases lay in between. The CDR3 totals 14 residues. The CDR3 sequence is CASSYMGSGNTIYF. The CDR3 region has the DNA TGTGCCAGCAGTTACATGGGCTCTGGAAACACCATATATTTT.

V is TRBV6-1 and J is TRBJ2-7; D is unclear. Germline assignment: CDR1 MNHNS and CDR2 SASEGT. This CDR3 is 13 amino acids long. Trimming removed 7 bases at V and 0 bases at J, with 10 bases between. CDR3 in amino acids: CASIGQNSYEQYF. The CDR3 DNA follows: TGTGCCAGCATTGGTCAGAACTCCTACGAGCAGTACTTC.

This clonotype has ten or more counts. The J gene is TRBJ2-1, the V gene TRBV11-2; TRBD2 is a possible D gene (6 bases). Per the germline V gene, CDR1 is SGHAT and CDR2 is FQNNGV. The CDR3 is 19 amino acids. V was pared by 0 bases and J by 2 bases, with 20 bases between. The CDR3 protein is CASSLEAGAGLGAYNEQFF. In DNA form, the CDR3 reads TGTGCCAGCAGCTTAGAGGCCGGCGCGGGGTTGGGGGCCTACAATGAGCAGTTCTTC.

This clonotype was seen ten or more times. This chain joins TRBV19 and TRBJ1-1; D possibly corresponds to TRBD1 (6 bases). Trimming stripped 0 bases from V and 5 bases from J, with 16 bases between. CDR3 length: 16 residues. In germline, CDR1 is LNHDA, CDR2 SQIVND (reference sequence). CDR3 sequence reads: CASSIEAGGPGTEAFF. As DNA, the CDR3 is TGTGCCAGTAGTATAGAGGCGGGGGGCCCGGGAACTGAAGCTTTCTTT.

For the CDR3, the DNA is TGTGCCAGTAGTCCCAGTTGCGGAGCTTATAATTCACCCCTCCACTTT. This codes for CASSPSCGAYNSPLHF. The rearrangement joins TRBV19 to TRBJ1-6; D unresolved. The CDR3 loop spans 16 amino acids. The ends were cut back, 5 bases at V and 4 bases at J, with 15 bases in the middle. CDR1 and CDR2 (germline): LNHDA, SQIVND (reference sequence). Based on the CDR3 plus reference TRBV19 and TRBJ1-6, the full variable domain is DGGITQSPKYLFRKEGQNVTLSCEQNLNHDAMYWYRQDPGQGLRLIYYSQIVNDFQKGDIAEGYSVSREKKESFPLTVTSAQKNPTAFYLCASSPSCGAYNSPLHFGNGTRLTVT.

This clonotype was seen ten or more times. The chain employs TRBV11-2 and TRBJ2-7, with TRBD1 matching 8 bases. CDR3 size: 16 residues. Losses at the gene ends were 5 bases for V and 3 bases for J; bases not matched to a gene: 12. Germline CDR1 and CDR2: SGHAT and FQNNGV. The CDR3 sequence: CASSREGGTGGYEQYF. The CDR3 bases are TGTGCCAGCAGCCGCGAAGGGGGCACAGGGGGCTACGAGCAGTACTTC.

This clonotype has a handful of counts. CDR3 nucleotide sequence: TGTGCCGCCTGGACAATATTGGGCGGACAGCTAACGAAGGGCTATGGCTACACCTTC. Protein product: CAAWTILGGQLTKGYGYTF. The rearrangement links TRBV28 to TRBJ1-2, with a possible D match to TRBD1 (6 bases). This CDR3 has 19 residues. CDR1 is MDHEN and CDR2 is SYDVKM in the germline V gene. The germline V and J ends were trimmed by 11 bases and 4 bases, with 35 bases remaining between them.

Ten or more counts support this clonotype. The genes are TRBV6-2 or TRBV6-3 and TRBJ2-3; D might be TRBD2 (5 bases). Looked up from germline, CDR1 is MNHEY and CDR2 is SVGEGT. The CDR3 length is 13 residues. V shed 6 bases and J shed 4 bases, with 11 bases lying between them. The CDR3 loop reads CASRSKGADTQYF. In DNA form, the CDR3 reads TGTGCCAGCAGGTCCAAGGGAGCAGATACGCAGTATTTT.

This clonotype came up many times. The V call is TRBV12-3 or TRBV12-4, the J call TRBJ2-5, with a possible D match to TRBD2 (6 bases). The V end was cut by 0 bases, the J end by 7 bases, with 6 bases between. The CDR3 has 12 amino acids. CDR3 residues: CASSLARGTQYF. Written as DNA, the CDR3 is TGTGCCAGCAGTTTAGCGCGGGGGACCCAGTACTTC.

This clonotype has at least ten counts. The J gene is TRBJ1-6, the V gene TRBV5-1; D unclear. V gave up 3 bases and J gave up 6 bases, with 10 bases separating them. The CDR3 contains 14 residues. Germline V gene lookup returns CDR1 SGHRS and CDR2 YFSETQ. DNA for the CDR3: TGCGCCAGCAGCTCGGGTGGAGGTAATTCACCCCTCCACTTT. It codes for CASSSGGGNSPLHF.

This clonotype was detected ten times or more. This rearrangement joins TRBV2 to TRBJ2-5, with D tentatively TRBD2 (6 bases). CDR1 is SNHLY and CDR2 is FYNNEI in the germline V gene. Trimming took 4 bases from V and 7 from J, leaving 22 bases between them. This CDR3 has 16 residues. CDR3 protein: CASSGAGTSLTGTQYF. For the CDR3, the DNA is TGTGCCAGCAGTGGGGCCGGGACTTCTTTAACGGGGACCCAGTACTTC.